A selection of T cell receptor beta chains follows, all from one sample in a study of cytomegalovirus exposure and HLA in healthy donors. Method: immunoSEQ multiplex PCR; TCRdb's copy keeps in-frame clones and lacks some. This table holds 150,000 to 200,000 clones, roughly 73% found once. The specimen sequenced was PBMCs. These receptors originate from a woman aged 30 to 39 in good health and CMV-seronegative. Both conserved end residues are part of each CDR3. A D gene is named only where the DNA matches it firmly. Rows may omit the clone size; those that give it use once, few, many or a size class.

V	J	size	D	CDR3	DNA
TRBV18	TRBJ1-1	-	TRBD1	CASSPFQGVLEDTEAFF	TGTGCCAGCTCACCCTTTCAGGGGGTTTTAGAGGATACTGAAGCTTTCTTT
TRBV4-1	TRBJ2-7	-	-	CASSQGPGWITYEQYF	TGCGCCAGCAGCCAAGGACCGGGATGGATTACCTACGAGCAGTACTTC
TRBV7-8	TRBJ2-1	-	TRBD1	CASSHILSGQAYNEQFF	TGTGCCAGCAGCCATATCCTTTCGGGACAGGCCTACAATGAGCAGTTCTTC
TRBV7-2	TRBJ1-4	-	TRBD1	CASSDPGQVEKLFF	TGTGCCAGCAGCGATCCGGGACAGGTTGAAAAACTGTTTTTT
TRBV5-4	TRBJ2-7	-	TRBD1	CASSLGTGGLKEQYF	TGTGCCAGCAGCTTAGGGACAGGGGGTTTGAAAGAGCAGTACTTC
TRBV5-1	TRBJ2-3	-	TRBD1	CASSLRQGPDTQYF	TGCGCCAGCAGCTTACGACAGGGCCCAGATACGCAGTATTTT
TRBV18	TRBJ2-1	-	TRBD2	CASSPTSGGPANEQFF	TGTGCCAGCTCACCAACTAGCGGGGGGCCGGCCAATGAGCAGTTCTTC
TRBV13	TRBJ2-7	-	-	CASRVRDTSYEQYF	TGTGCCAGCAGGGTCCGGGACACCTCCTACGAGCAGTACTTC
TRBV9	TRBJ1-5	-	-	CASSVGSSYQPQHF	TGTGCCAGCAGCGTAGGGTCCAGTTATCAGCCCCAGCATTTT
TRBV7-8	TRBJ1-2	few	TRBD1	CASRSAGQSNYGYTF	TGTGCCAGCAGGTCGGCGGGACAGTCTAACTATGGCTACACCTTC
TRBV7-2	TRBJ1-6	-	TRBD1	CASTFGTGEPITPLHF	TGTGCCAGCACCTTCGGGACAGGGGAGCCAATTACACCCCTCCACTTT
TRBV13	TRBJ2-2	-	TRBD2	CASSTRTSGRIYTGELFF	TGTGCCAGCAGCACGCGGACTAGCGGGAGGATATACACCGGGGAGCTGTTTTTT
TRBV5-1	TRBJ2-7	few	TRBD1	CASSLEGTAYEQYF	TGCGCCAGCAGCTTGGAAGGGACAGCATACGAGCAGTACTTC
TRBV13	TRBJ1-1	-	-	CASSRGLDEAFF	TGTGCCAGCAGCCGCGGGCTCGATGAAGCTTTCTTT
TRBV2	TRBJ2-3	few	-	CASSEGYSPKYF	TGTGCCAGCAGTGAAGGTTACTCCCCGAAGTATTTT
TRBV2	TRBJ2-7	-	TRBD2	CASRATSGASYEQYF	TGTGCCAGCAGGGCTACTAGCGGGGCCTCCTACGAGCAGTACTTC
TRBV5-1	TRBJ1-1	few	-	CASSSLSNRGGTEAFF	TGCGCCAGCAGCAGCCTCTCGAACCGGGGTGGCACTGAAGCTTTCTTT
TRBV14	TRBJ1-2	-	-	CASSQEMGGYGYTF	TGTGCCAGCAGCCAAGAGATGGGGGGCTATGGCTACACCTTC
TRBV2	TRBJ2-3	-	TRBD1	CASTQDRGGTDTQYF	TGTGCCAGCACCCAGGACAGGGGAGGCACAGATACGCAGTATTTT
TRBV5-4	TRBJ1-1	once	-	CASSFLLNTEAFF	TGTGCCAGCAGCTTTCTACTGAACACTGAAGCTTTCTTT
TRBV10-2	TRBJ2-7	-	-	CASSDLQGLYEQYF	TGCGCCAGCAGTGATCTCCAGGGTCTGTACGAGCAGTACTTC
TRBV21-1	TRBJ1-1	-	-	CASPDGEVMNTEAFF	TGTGCCAGCCCCGACGGGGAGGTTATGAACACTGAAGCTTTCTTT
TRBV9	TRBJ1-2	-	TRBD1	CASSADRGGGGYTF	TGTGCCAGCAGCGCCGACAGGGGCGGGGGTGGCTACACCTTC
TRBV7-6	TRBJ1-6	-	-	CASSPRVNSPLHF	TGTGCCAGCAGCCCGAGAGTGAACTCACCCCTCCACTTT
TRBV5-4	TRBJ2-3	-	TRBD1	CASSPGGPRTSVDTQYF	TGTGCCAGCAGCCCAGGGGGCCCTCGAACTTCGGTAGATACGCAGTATTTT
TRBV9	TRBJ2-1	once	TRBD2	CASSVAAGGPGSYNEQFF	TGTGCCAGCAGCGTAGCAGCGGGGGGGCCGGGGTCCTACAATGAGCAGTTCTTC
TRBV18	TRBJ1-6	-	TRBD1	CASSRDRGNSPLHF	TGTGCCAGCTCACGGGACAGGGGTAATTCACCCCTCCACTTT
TRBV13	TRBJ1-3	-	-	CASRLRGGNTIYF	TGTGCCAGCAGGTTGCGGGGGGGCAACACCATATATTTT
TRBV6-5	TRBJ1-1	once	TRBD1	CASSPGGLLRAFF	TGTGCCAGCAGCCCAGGGGGCCTCCTGAGGGCTTTCTTT
TRBV6-5	TRBJ1-1	-	TRBD1	CASMTGGNTEAFF	TGTGCCAGTATGACAGGGGGGAACACTGAAGCTTTCTTT
TRBV2	TRBJ2-1	-	-	CASSVLNEQFF	TGTGCCAGCAGTGTGCTAAATGAGCAGTTCTTC
TRBV2	TRBJ2-7	-	-	CASSEVQVSYEQYF	TGTGCCAGCAGTGAAGTACAGGTTTCCTACGAGCAGTACTTC
TRBV14	TRBJ2-7	-	TRBD1	CASSQGRNRGLDEQYF	TGTGCCAGCAGCCAAGGCAGGAACAGGGGGCTGGACGAGCAGTACTTC
TRBV6-5	TRBJ2-1	-	TRBD2	CASRGSGGASRMFF	TGTGCCAGCCGAGGTTCCGGGGGGGCCTCTAGAATGTTCTTC
TRBV5-1	TRBJ2-1	-	-	CASSPRTNEQFF	TGCGCCAGCAGCCCCAGAACGAATGAGCAGTTCTTC
TRBV19	TRBJ2-1	once	TRBD2	CASSMGLAPSNEQFF	TGTGCCAGTAGTATGGGACTAGCTCCCAGCAATGAGCAGTTCTTC
TRBV5-1	TRBJ1-1	once	-	CASSLSGVNTEAFF	TGCGCCAGCAGCTTGTCGGGGGTGAACACTGAAGCTTTCTTT
TRBV28	TRBJ1-4	-	-	CASSSPSTGPNEKLFF	TGTGCCAGCAGTTCGCCTTCGACAGGACCTAATGAAAAACTGTTTTTT
TRBV6-1	TRBJ1-3	-	-	CASISVSGNTIYF	TGTGCCAGCATCTCAGTCTCTGGAAACACCATATATTTT
TRBV6-1	TRBJ1-5	-	-	CASGTGRGGNQPQHF	TGTGCCAGCGGTACAGGCCGAGGTGGCAATCAGCCCCAGCATTTT